Shown below are 25 T cell receptor beta chains from a single sample sequenced in a study of regulatory T cells in long-lasting Graves disease. Time point described: newly diagnosed GD, antithyroid drugs for less than 3 months. Following extraction of RNA from PBMCs, that RNA was used to make the TCR library. The authors built TCR beta libraries using iRepertoire HTBI primers and Arm-PCR of CDR3 regions. TCRdb re-derived calls from the multiplex PCR reads in MiXCR, one entry per CDR3 protein. The sample consists of about 240,000 distinct CDR3 sequences, about 19% of them appearing once. The sample in question was peripheral blood mononuclear cells (PBMCs), obtained at new diagnosis, from a patient treated with antithyroid drugs. These receptors all stem from a female donor with Graves disease.

This clonotype was detected ten times or more. The V gene is TRBV7-2, the J gene TRBJ2-1; TRBD2 might be the D (6 bases). The DNA end is more similar to TRBJ2-5, so the J call may be wrong. The CDR3 contains 14 residues. Germline loops: CDR1 SGHTA, CDR2 FQGNSA. CDR3 nucleotide sequence: TGTGCCAGCAGCTTAGAAGCTAGCGTGGAGACCCAGTACTTC. It specifies CASSLEASVETQYF.

The chain couples TRBV2 to TRBJ2-7; D is uncertain. CDR3 length equals 13 residues. Germline assignment: CDR1 SNHLY and CDR2 FYNNEI. Trimming took off 1 base at V and 6 bases at J, with 10 bases between the two ends. This CDR3 reads CASSEEGLGEQYF. The CDR3 DNA follows: TGTGCCAGCAGTGAAGAGGGTTTGGGCGAGCAGTACTTC.

This clonotype was seen many times. The chain joins TRBV19 to TRBJ1-2, with a weak D call TRBD1 (6 bases). The CDR3 is made up of 13 amino acids. V lost 5 bases, J lost 2 bases, and 9 bases lay in between. Germline V gene sequence: CDR1 LNHDA, CDR2 SQIVND (reference sequence). The CDR3 DNA sequence: TGTGCCAGTAGTCAGGGGAAAAACTATGGCTACACCTTC. Its translation: CASSQGKNYGYTF.

This clonotype came up a few times. This chain links TRBV20-1 with TRBJ2-3; maybe TRBD2 (6 bases). This CDR3 is 16 amino acids long. Per germline, CDR1 DFQATT and CDR2 SNEGSKA (reference sequence). V lost 0 bases to trimming and J lost 0 bases, with 13 bases between them. The CDR3 protein is CSARDPASGSTDTQYF. The CDR3 DNA is TGCAGTGCTAGAGATCCCGCCAGCGGGAGCACAGATACGCAGTATTTT.

This clonotype appeared many times. The chain joins TRBV20-1 to TRBJ2-3, with 11 bases identical to TRBD2. The CDR3 is 16 amino acids. In germline, CDR1 is DFQATT, CDR2 SNEGSKA (reference sequence). The ends lost 4 bases at V and 4 bases at J; junction bases unmatched: 10. In DNA, the CDR3 is TGCAGTGCTACCCCCCCCCTAGCGGGAGGCCCAGATACGCAGTATTTT. Protein: CSATPPLAGGPDTQYF.

The chain employs TRBV5-1 and TRBJ2-1; the D is unclear. Germline CDR1 SGHRS, CDR2 YFSETQ. CDR3 length equals 16 residues. Trimming took 0 bases from V and 5 from J, leaving 15 bases between them. CDR3 nucleotides: TGCGCCAGCAGCTTGGATTCGACACGCGTCCACAATGAGCAGTTCTTC. It translates to CASSLDSTRVHNEQFF.

In this sample, this clonotype turned up many times. This chain connects TRBV12-3 or TRBV12-4 to TRBJ2-1; 11 bases match TRBD2. V was clipped by 5 bases and J by 3 bases; unmatched bases: 12. The CDR3 contains 18 residues. In DNA, the CDR3 is TGTGCCAGCAGTAAAAGACTCGGGACTAGCGGCAGCTACAATGAGCAGTTCTTC. Residues: CASSKRLGTSGSYNEQFF.

The chain has TRBV7-8 and TRBJ2-7; 7 positions match TRBD1. Germline CDR1 reads SGHVS; CDR2 reads FQNEAQ. V was clipped by 5 bases and J by 1 base; unmatched bases: 8. The CDR3 extends over 15 amino acids. CDR3 coding DNA: TGTGCCAGCAGCGTAAGCAGGGGGACATCCTACGAGCAGTACTTC. Translated, it gives CASSVSRGTSYEQYF.

Note on this clonotype: A much bigger clone sits one base away, suggesting this may be a read error. The chain employs TRBV7-2 and TRBJ2-4, with D hard to call. The CDR3 sequence is 15 residues long. Between the trimmed V and J ends, which lost 0 bases and 13 bases, there was a span of 19 bases. From germline, CDR1 is SGHTA and CDR2 FQGNSA. The DNA for the CDR3 is TGTGCCAGCAGCTTAGCGCACGGTGGGCTCAATGAGCAGTACTTC. Translation gives CASSLAHGGLNEQYF. Variable domain in full (rest from reference TRBV7-2 and TRBJ2-4): GAGVSQSPSNKVTEKGKDVELRCDPISGHTALYWYRQSLGQGLEFLIYFQGNSAPDKSGLPSDRFSAERTGGSVSTLTIQRTQQEDSAVYLCASSLAHGGLNEQYFGAGTRLSVL.

This clonotype was detected ten times or more. The chain uses TRBV7-9 and TRBJ1-1; D gene ambiguous. There are 13 residues in the CDR3. The V and J ends lost 6 bases and 3 bases respectively, with 11 bases between them. Looked up from germline, CDR1 is SEHNR and CDR2 is FQNEAQ (reference sequence). DNA of the CDR3: TGTGCCAGCAGGAGGGTCGGGGACACTGAAGCTTTCTTT. This encodes CASRRVGDTEAFF. Drawing the rest from reference TRBV7-9 and TRBJ1-1, the complete variable domain is DTGVSQNPRHKITKRGQNVTFRCDPISEHNRLYWYRQTLGQGPEFLTYFQNEAQLEKSRLLSDRFSAERPKGSFSTLEIQRTEQGDSAMYLCASRRVGDTEAFFGQGTRLTVV.

This clonotype showed up many times. The chain has TRBV7-3 and TRBJ1-4; tentative D call: TRBD1 (5 bases). From germline, CDR1 is SGHTA and CDR2 FQGTGA. V shed 0 bases and J shed 3 bases, with 8 bases lying between them. The CDR3 has 15 amino acids. The DNA of the CDR3 is TGTGCCAGCAGCTTAACGGCGACAGCTAATGAAAAACTGTTTTTT. Its translation: CASSLTATANEKLFF.

Points on this clonotype: A much more abundant neighbour one base away suggests this may be a read error. The rearrangement uses TRBV6-5 and TRBJ1-1; D is perhaps TRBD1 (5 bases). This CDR3 is 15 amino acids long. V was cut by 2 bases and J by 3 bases, with 13 bases left in between. Germline-derived CDR1 and CDR2 are MNHEY and SVGAGI. This chain's CDR3 is CASSYRQLMDTEAFF. In nucleotides, the CDR3 is TGTGCCAGCAGTTACAGACAGCTCATGGACACTGAAGCTTTCTTT.

The table lists this clonotype with many counts. The V and J genes are TRBV7-2 and TRBJ2-1; D is perhaps TRBD2 (6 bases). This CDR3 has 13 residues. Germline loops: CDR1 SGHTA, CDR2 FQGNSA. Trimming shortened V by 4 bases and J by 5 bases, and 9 bases separated the two germline ends. The CDR3 reads CASSWGLNNEQFF. CDR3 DNA sequence: TGTGCCAGCAGCTGGGGACTTAACAATGAGCAGTTCTTC.

There are many counts of this clonotype. The chain carries TRBV2 and TRBJ1-6, with D uncertain. The CDR3 loop spans 13 amino acids. Trimming took 8 bases from V and 10 from J, leaving 15 bases between them. Germline V gene lookup returns CDR1 SNHLY and CDR2 FYNNEI. CDR3 protein: CASRRHPESPLHF. The CDR3, as DNA: TGTGCCAGCCGCAGACACCCAGAATCACCCCTCCACTTT.

This clonotype was seen ten or more times. The V gene is TRBV18, the J gene TRBJ1-5; D remains ambiguous. Germline V gene lookup returns CDR1 KGHSH and CDR2 LQKENI. The V and J ends lost 3 bases and 0 bases respectively, with 12 bases between them. This CDR3 is 16 amino acids long. CDR3 loop: CASSPGMMGSNQPQHF. The DNA for the CDR3 is TGTGCCAGCTCACCCGGAATGATGGGTAGCAATCAGCCCCAGCATTTT.

Note on this clonotype: This may be a read error, as it is one base from a much larger clone. This CDR3 is CASSLGLTQEAQYF. CDR3 coding DNA: TGTGCCAGCAGCTTAGGGCTGACCCAAGAGGCCCAGTACTTC. This sequence joins TRBV11-2 and TRBJ2-5; D remains ambiguous. Germline V gene sequence: CDR1 SGHAT, CDR2 FQNNGV. The CDR3 totals 14 residues. The full variable domain, its missing parts supplied by reference TRBV11-2 and TRBJ2-5, is EAGVAQSPRYKIIEKRQSVAFWCNPISGHATLYWYQQILGQGPKLLIQFQNNGVVDDSQLPKDRFSAERLKGVDSTLKIQPAKLEDSAVYLCASSLGLTQEAQYFGPGTRLLVL.

In its sample, this clonotype was seen many times. This chain links TRBV7-8 with TRBJ1-5, with 8 bases identical to TRBD1. The length of the CDR3 is 15 residues. CDR1 and CDR2 from the germline V gene are SGHVS and FQNEAQ. V lost 4 bases and J lost 5; bases outside the gene matches: 7. The CDR3 loop is CASSSQGARHQPQHF. Here the CDR3 DNA reads TGTGCCAGCAGCTCCCAGGGGGCACGTCATCAGCCCCAGCATTTT. Variable domain in full (rest from reference TRBV7-8 and TRBJ1-5): GAGVSQSPRYKVAKRGQDVALRCDPISGHVSLFWYQQALGQGPEFLTYFQNEAQLDKSGLPSDRFFAERPEGSVSTLKIQRTQQEDSAVYLCASSSQGARHQPQHFGDGTRLSIL.

This sequence joins TRBV4-1 and TRBJ1-1; TRBD1 matches 11 bases. The V gene end was trimmed by 7 bases and the J gene end by 5 bases; junction bases not matched to a gene: 15. The CDR3 contains 17 residues. Germline V lookup: CDR1 MGHRA, CDR2 YSYEKL. CDR3 protein: CASTHRPGQGVATEAFF. DNA for the CDR3: TGCGCCAGCACCCATCGCCCGGGACAGGGGGTTGCAACTGAAGCTTTCTTT.

J is TRBJ2-1 and V is TRBV7-2; TRBD2 matches at 8 bases. The end of the DNA aligns better with TRBJ2-5, so the J call may be wrong. The germline gives CDR1 SGHTA, CDR2 FQGNSA. This CDR3 comprises 14 residues. The CDR3 loop reads CASSRAGRAETQYF. Written as DNA, the CDR3 is TGTGCCAGCAGCCGGGCCGGGAGGGCGGAGACCCAGTACTTC.

A note on this clonotype: The CDR3 end shows no conserved phenylalanine or tryptophan, and so a read error is likely. CDR3 sequence (DNA): TGTGCCACCAGTGATATGGACCCGGTGAACAATGAGCAGTTCTCC. Its protein is CATSDMDPVNNEQFS. V and J are TRBV24-1 and TRBJ2-1; D gene uncertain. The CDR3 runs 15 residues. Between the trimmed V and J ends, which lost 3 bases and 5 bases, there was a span of 13 bases. Germline CDR1 is KGHDR and CDR2 is SFDVKD.

This clonotype was observed many times. One end of the junction does not line up with germline, which may come from a read error. The chain carries TRBV12-3 or TRBV12-4 and TRBJ2-2, with 7 bases lining up with TRBD1. CDR3 size: 12 residues. The CDR3 DNA follows: TGTGCCGGCAGGCAGGGGGACGGGGAGCTGTTTTTT. This codes for CAGRQGDGELFF.

This clonotype showed up many times. The V and J genes are TRBV9 and TRBJ2-3; no clear D gene. This CDR3 region has 13 residues. Trimming removed 1 base at V and 3 bases at J, with 6 bases between. CDR1 is SGDLS, CDR2 YYNGEE, per germline. The CDR3 sequence: CASSVLETDTQYF. DNA of the CDR3: TGTGCCAGCAGCGTACTAGAGACAGATACGCAGTATTTT.

This clonotype was observed a single time. A far larger clone is a single base away, which makes a read error likely. V gene TRBV7-9 combines with J gene TRBJ2-2; 9 bases agree with TRBD2. The length of the CDR3 is 15 residues. CDR1 and CDR2 (germline): SEHNR, FQNEAQ (reference sequence). V dropped 8 bases and J dropped 5; count of bases not matched to a gene: 9. CDR3 sequence reads: CASGYSGSWTGELFF. CDR3 sequence (DNA): TGTGCCAGCGGCTATAGCGGGAGTTGGACCGGGGAGCTGTTTTTT.

This clonotype occurred many times. This rearrangement joins TRBV20-1 to TRBJ2-7; no firm D call. Trimming shortened V by 6 bases and J by 0 bases, and 12 bases separated the two germline ends. Looked up from germline, CDR1 is DFQATT and CDR2 is SNEGSKA (reference sequence). CDR3 size: 13 residues. The CDR3 is CSAVRSNSYEQYF. The DNA for the CDR3 is TGCAGTGCGGTTAGGTCGAACTCCTACGAGCAGTACTTC.

A remark on this clonotype: Sequence at one end of the junction differs from germline and may be a read error. This rearrangement joins TRBV7-2 to TRBJ2-1; weak D call: TRBD2 (6 bases). CDR3 length equals 15 residues. The V gene's germline CDR1 is SGHTA and CDR2 FQGNSA. This CDR3 is CASSSNPGDHNEQSF. The CDR3 bases are TGTGCCAGCAGTAGCAATCCGGGAGACCACAATGAGCAGTCCTTC.